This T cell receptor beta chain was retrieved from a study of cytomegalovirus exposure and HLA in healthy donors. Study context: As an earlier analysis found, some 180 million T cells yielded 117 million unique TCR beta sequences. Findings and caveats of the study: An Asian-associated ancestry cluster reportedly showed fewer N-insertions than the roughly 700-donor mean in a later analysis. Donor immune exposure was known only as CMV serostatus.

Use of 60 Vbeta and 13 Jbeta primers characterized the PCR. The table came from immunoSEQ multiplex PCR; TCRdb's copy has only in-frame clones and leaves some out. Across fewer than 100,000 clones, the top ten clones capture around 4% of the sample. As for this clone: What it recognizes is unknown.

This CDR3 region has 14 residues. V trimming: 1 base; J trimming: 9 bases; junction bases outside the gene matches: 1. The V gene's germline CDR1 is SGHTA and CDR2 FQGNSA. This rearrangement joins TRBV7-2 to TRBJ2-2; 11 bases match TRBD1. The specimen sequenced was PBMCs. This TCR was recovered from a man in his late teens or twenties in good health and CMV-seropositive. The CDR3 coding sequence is TGTGCCAGCAGCTTAGGGACAGGGGGCCGGGAGCTGTTTTTT. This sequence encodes CASSLGTGGRELFF.